The 8 T cell receptor beta chains below all came from one sample that was sequenced in a study of control samples from healthy donors and cancer patients. The table came from immunoSEQ multiplex PCR; TCRdb's copy has only in-frame clones and leaves some out. The sample shows tens of thousands of clones, just under 90% of them seen only once. Sequencing was performed on blood. These receptors originate from a man aged 50 to 60 in good health.

The chain joins TRBV19 to TRBJ2-3; TRBD2 matches at 8 bases. The J segment lost 4 bases and the V segment lost 5 bases, leaving 8 bases of the junction unmatched. The germline V gene encodes CDR1 LNHDA and CDR2 SQIVND (reference sequence). CDR3 length equals 15 residues. The CDR3 DNA follows: TGTGCCAGTAGTCCCCGGGGGGGCCCCCCAGATACGCAGTATTTT. It yields the protein CASSPRGGPPDTQYF.

As to this clone: The same CDR3 arises from other DNA sequences in this sample as well. The chain combines TRBV6-5 with TRBJ1-1, with D perhaps matching TRBD1 (5 bases). Germline CDR1 reads MNHEY; CDR2 reads SVGAGI. This CDR3 contains 13 residues. Trimming took 0 bases from V and 6 from J, leaving 8 bases between them. The CDR3 region has the DNA TGTGCCAGCAGTTACTCTAGAGGGGCTGAAGCTTTCTTT. It encodes CASSYSRGAEAFF.

V usage is TRBV6-4 and J usage is TRBJ2-3, with TRBD1 matching 7 bases. The germline CDR1 and CDR2 sequences are MRHNA and SNTAGT. This CDR3 is 15 amino acids long. Trimming cost V 0 bases and J 5 bases; bases outside gene matches: 5. CDR3: CASSDSPGGQDTQYF. The CDR3 bases are TGTGCCAGCAGTGACTCCCCAGGGGGACAAGATACGCAGTATTTT.

The J gene is TRBJ2-7, the V gene TRBV19; TRBD1 might be the D (7 bases). The CDR3 extends over 12 amino acids. The germline gives CDR1 LNHDA, CDR2 SQIVND (reference sequence). Trimming took off 9 bases at V and 3 bases at J, with 12 bases between the two ends. CDR3: CASGTAGYEQYF. CDR3 nucleotides: TGTGCCAGCGGGACAGCGGGCTACGAGCAGTACTTC.

The chain joins TRBV5-1 to TRBJ1-1, with D unresolved. V was cut by 5 bases and J by 1 base, with 12 bases left in between. The CDR3 extends over 14 amino acids. The germline V gene has CDR1 SGHRS and CDR2 YFSETQ. For the CDR3, the DNA is TGCGCCAGCAGTTCGTCTAATTGGAACACTGAAGCTTTCTTT. Protein: CASSSSNWNTEAFF.

The chain carries TRBV5-1 and TRBJ2-5; TRBD1 matches 8 bases. J was trimmed by 5 bases and V by 5 bases; bases with no gene match: 11. This CDR3 has 15 amino acids. Germline CDR1 and CDR2: SGHRS and YFSETQ. The CDR3 is CASRLWTGIGETQYF. The CDR3 nucleotides read TGCGCCAGCAGGCTATGGACAGGGATTGGGGAGACCCAGTACTTC.

This chain links TRBV5-1 with TRBJ1-4; D is possibly TRBD1 (6 bases). The V gene lost 3 bases and the J gene lost 10 bases, with 28 bases spanning the gap. CDR1 is SGHRS and CDR2 is YFSETQ in the germline V gene. This CDR3 contains 18 residues. The CDR3 sequence is CASSYQPRDQGPGVKLFF. As DNA, the CDR3 is TGCGCCAGCAGCTACCAACCAAGGGACCAGGGGCCGGGCGTAAAACTGTTTTTT.

CDR3 coding DNA: TGTGCCAGCAGCCCGGACACCTTCGGGACCTTCACAGATACGCAGTATTTT. This translates into CASSPDTFGTFTDTQYF. The V and J genes are TRBV7-8 and TRBJ2-3; tentatively, D is TRBD1 or TRBD2 (5 bases each). Germline-derived CDR1 and CDR2 are SGHVS and FQNEAQ. The germline V and J ends were trimmed by 5 bases and 2 bases, with 20 bases remaining between them. The CDR3 contains 17 residues.